This T cell receptor (beta chain) emerged from a study of blood T cells in healthy people across ages. The V end was cut by 3 bases, the J end by 4 bases, with 13 bases between. The germline CDR1 and CDR2 sequences are SGHVS and FQNEAQ. CDR3 length: 15 amino acids. There are a few counts of this clonotype. Its antigen is not known. Study-level points and caveats: When one million T cells were used, diversity estimates were thought to be underestimates.

Next came a second PCR, run for about 7 to 12 cycles, which used a sample-barcoded 5' primer along with a J-beta primer mix. TCRdb re-analysed the 5' RACE reads in MiXCR, keeping a single row per CDR3 protein. The table has roughly 1.5 million distinct CDR3 sequences, less than 45% seen once. This chain uses TRBV7-8 with TRBJ2-1; D is perhaps TRBD2 (6 bases). The receptor was isolated from a woman between 18 and 29 years old in good health. The sample was blood. CDR3 protein: CASSFSRLEYNEQFF. The CDR3 coding sequence is TGTGCCAGCAGCTTTAGCCGACTAGAATACAATGAGCAGTTCTTC.